The 4 T cell receptor beta chains below all came from one sample that was sequenced in a study of blood T cell repertoires in COVID-19 (dated by TCRdb to about 2020). Library construction relied on the immunoSEQ multiplex PCR assay. What TCRdb holds here is the immuneACCESS table cut down to in-frame rearrangements. Part of the clones is not present; checked against another copy, under half of the missing clones reflect an unresolved V gene, and the others are unexplained. This sample gives about 240,000 clones in total; about 79% of them show up just once. In total, the top ten clones hold roughly a tenth of the sample. Sequenced material: peripheral blood. Receptors originate from a woman of 80 years or more with acute or convalescent COVID-19.

The gene calls are TRBV28 and TRBJ1-6; no clear D. The CDR3 is 17 residues long. The V and J ends lost 6 bases and 0 bases respectively, with 15 bases between them. The V gene's germline CDR1 is MDHEN and CDR2 SYDVKM. The CDR3 DNA follows: TGTGCCAGCAGCTTTGCAACGTCGAGCTCCTATAATTCACCCCTCCACTTT. It is translated as CASSFATSSSYNSPLHF.

This clone appeared a few times. The J gene is TRBJ1-5, the V gene TRBV2, with D hard to call. Germline V gene lookup returns CDR1 SNHLY and CDR2 FYNNEI. The V end was cut by 6 bases, the J end by 1 base, with 10 bases between. The CDR3 length is 14 residues. CDR3 sequence reads: CASSERVSNQPQHF. In DNA, the CDR3 is TGTGCCAGCAGCGAGAGGGTGAGCAATCAGCCCCAGCATTTT.

This clone was found a few times. The V gene is TRBV9, the J gene TRBJ1-1; D remains unclear. The V gene's germline CDR1 is SGDLS and CDR2 YYNGEE. The CDR3 totals 14 residues. Trimming left V 3 bases short and J 1 base short, with 10 bases between. CDR3 nucleotide sequence: TGTGCCAGCAGCGATCCGGGAGAGAACACTGAAGCTTTCTTT. Protein product: CASSDPGENTEAFF. Full variable domain (missing parts from reference TRBV9 and TRBJ1-1): DSGVTQTPKHLITATGQRVTLRCSPRSGDLSVYWYQQSLDQGLQFLIQYYNGEERAKGNILERFSAQQFPDLHSELNLSSLELGDSALYFCASSDPGENTEAFFGQGTRLTVV.

The chain recombines TRBV5-8 with TRBJ1-2; a possible D gene is TRBD1 (6 bases). This CDR3 is 14 amino acids long. V shed 2 bases and J shed 2 bases, with 10 bases lying between them. The V gene's germline CDR1 is SGHTS and CDR2 YDEGEE. CDR3 nucleotides: TGTGCCAGCAGCTTTACAGGGTCCAACTATGGCTACACCTTC. Its translation is CASSFTGSNYGYTF.